This passage covers 20 T cell receptor beta chains from one sample sequenced in a study of sequential checkpoint blockade in melanoma. Some clones are missing from TCRdb's copy, which holds only in-frame ones; the method was immunoSEQ multiplex PCR. This table has about 5,500 clones, about two fifths appearing once. Treatment reported: randomized to nivolumab then ipilimumab (arm A) or the reverse (arm B). The specimen comprised tumor tissue (inferred from file names), sampled from a patient given nivolumab and ipilimumab in sequence. The origin of the receptors is a human donor with melanoma.

The chain has TRBV14 and TRBJ2-3, with TRBD2 identical over 8 bases. Germline V gene lookup returns CDR1 SGHDN and CDR2 FVKESK. The CDR3 length is 21 residues. Trimming took 2 bases from V and 0 from J; bases not matched to a gene: 19. The CDR3 region is CASSQIGINPWVAGSTDTQYF. CDR3 in DNA: TGTGCCAGCAGCCAAATTGGGATTAACCCATGGGTAGCGGGAAGCACAGATACGCAGTATTTT.

The CDR3 reads CASSVRGRVNNYGYTF. CDR3 coding DNA: TGTGCCAGCTCGGTCCGGGGCAGGGTGAATAACTATGGCTACACCTTC. V gene TRBV18 combines with J gene TRBJ1-2; D possibly corresponds to TRBD1 (5 bases). The CDR3 extends over 16 amino acids. With 6 bases removed from V and 1 base from J, the gap between germline ends came to 18 bases. Germline CDR1 is KGHSH and CDR2 is LQKENI.

The chain has TRBV6-8 and TRBJ2-7; TRBD1 agrees at 7 bases. This CDR3 is 13 amino acids long. Germline CDR1 MNHGY, CDR2 SAAAGT. The trim removed 5 bases at V and 0 bases at J, leaving 1 base unmatched. CDR3 nucleotides: TGTGCCAGCAGTCGGACAGGCTCCTACGAGCAGTACTTC. It yields the protein CASSRTGSYEQYF.

This chain links TRBV30 with TRBJ2-5, with TRBD2 matching 11 bases. CDR3 length: 14 amino acids. Germline V gene data show CDR1 as GTSNPN and CDR2 as SVGIG (reference sequence). V was pared by 2 bases and J by 5 bases, with 4 bases of the junction left unmatched. The CDR3 DNA is TGTGCCTGGAGTACTAGCGGGGGACGGGAGACCCAGTACTTC. This sequence encodes CAWSTSGGRETQYF.

Here the CDR3 reads CAWRGRLHRYNEQFF. The CDR3 nucleotides read TGTGCCTGGCGGGGACGGCTCCACCGTTACAATGAGCAGTTCTTC. The chain joins TRBV30 to TRBJ2-1; D is perhaps TRBD1 or TRBD2 (5 bases each). Trimming cost V 5 bases and J 4 bases, with 18 bases left between them. CDR1 and CDR2 from the germline V gene are GTSNPN and SVGIG (reference sequence). This CDR3 is built from 15 residues.

The chain carries TRBV15 and TRBJ1-1; D uncertain. Trimming took 0 bases from V and 4 from J, leaving 15 bases between them. There are 16 residues in the CDR3. Looked up from germline, CDR1 is LNHNV and CDR2 is YYDKDF (reference sequence). The CDR3 DNA reads as TGTGCCACCAGCAGAGATCTTAGTGCAGGAATCACTGAAGCTTTCTTT. It yields the protein CATSRDLSAGITEAFF.

The rearrangement uses TRBV18 and TRBJ2-7, with D possibly TRBD2 on 6 matching bases. The V gene lost 4 bases and the J gene lost 4 bases, with 14 bases spanning the gap. The CDR3 spans 14 residues. CDR1 and CDR2 from the germline V gene are KGHSH and LQKENI. This CDR3 reads CASSRSGASYEQYF. CDR3 sequence (DNA): TGTGCCAGCTCACGATCGGGAGCTTCGTACGAGCAGTACTTC.

The V gene is TRBV30, the J gene TRBJ2-2, with 9 nucleotides matching TRBD2. Germline CDR1 and CDR2: GTSNPN and SVGIG (reference sequence). V shed 3 bases, J shed 7 bases, and the junction held 21 bases outside the gene matches. CDR3 length: 19 amino acids. CDR3: CAWREARSGSNKGGGELFF. The DNA of the CDR3 is TGTGCCTGGAGGGAAGCCCGTAGCGGGAGTAATAAGGGTGGCGGGGAGCTGTTTTTT.

By its share, this clone is medium-sized. This rearrangement joins TRBV11-3 to TRBJ1-1; D might be TRBD1 (6 bases). The V gene's germline CDR1 is SGHNT and CDR2 YENEEA. Trimming shortened V by 1 base and J by 8 bases, and 20 bases separated the two germline ends. This CDR3 has 16 residues. The DNA for the CDR3 is TGTGCCAGCAGCTTAGTACAGGGTTTCAAGTCTCCCGAAGCTTTCTTT. Its protein is CASSLVQGFKSPEAFF.

The chain combines TRBV5-1 with TRBJ2-5, with TRBD2 identical over 16 bases. The CDR3 has 17 amino acids. The germline CDR1 and CDR2 sequences are SGHRS and YFSETQ. With 8 bases clipped from V and 4 bases from J, the junction kept 11 bases outside the gene matches. Written as DNA, the CDR3 is TGCGCCAGTGCAAAACCGGGACTAGCGGGAGGGAGAGAGACCCAGTACTTC. It specifies CASAKPGLAGGRETQYF.

This clone was seen a few times. J is TRBJ2-4 and V is TRBV30, with D possibly TRBD1 on 6 matching bases. Germline V gene sequence: CDR1 GTSNPN, CDR2 SVGIG (reference sequence). V was shortened by 5 bases and J by 9 bases, with 14 bases between the two germline ends. CDR3 length: 12 residues. The DNA for the CDR3 is TGTGCCTGGGCCTTCCGGGACACCATTCAGTACTTC. It yields the protein CAWAFRDTIQYF. The full variable domain, in which reference TRBV30 and TRBJ2-4 provide the parts outside the CDR3, is SQTIHQWPATLVQPVGSPLSLECTVEGTSNPNLYWYRQAAGRGLQLLFYSVGIGQISSEVPQNLSASRPQDRQFILSSKKLLLSDSGFYLCAWAFRDTIQYFGAGTRLSVL.

This chain joins TRBV19 and TRBJ2-7; TRBD2 is a possible D gene (5 bases). The V end was cut by 5 bases, the J end by 3 bases, with 14 bases between. Germline V gene lookup returns CDR1 LNHDA and CDR2 SQIVND (reference sequence). This CDR3 region has 14 residues. CDR3 region: CASSRGTGNYEQYF. CDR3 DNA: TGTGCCAGTAGTCGTGGTACCGGGAACTACGAGCAGTACTTC.

This clone was observed a handful of times. V and J are TRBV9 and TRBJ1-5; D may be TRBD1 (6 bases). In germline, CDR1 is SGDLS, CDR2 YYNGEE. Trimming took 7 bases from V and 1 from J, leaving 6 bases between them. The length of the CDR3 is 12 residues. CDR3 residues: CASQGSNQPQHF. CDR3 bases: TGTGCCAGCCAGGGGAGCAATCAGCCCCAGCATTTT.

The chain recombines TRBV15 with TRBJ2-7; 8 nucleotides match TRBD2. The J segment lost 1 base and the V segment lost 0 bases, leaving 11 bases of the junction unmatched. Germline values: CDR1 LNHNV, CDR2 YYDKDF (reference sequence). CDR3 length: 18 residues. The CDR3 region is CATSRDPDIAGRSYEQYF. CDR3 sequence (DNA): TGTGCCACCAGCAGAGACCCGGACATAGCGGGAAGGTCCTACGAGCAGTACTTC.

This clone appeared a few times. Germline is not matched at one junction end, which may reflect a read error. V usage is TRBV11-3 and J usage is TRBJ2-5, with 9 bases that match TRBD1. Germline values: CDR1 SGHNT, CDR2 YENEEA. The CDR3 loop spans 15 amino acids. CDR3 in DNA: TGTGCCAGCAGCCTAGAGACCGGGACAGGGCACACCCAGTACTTC. It specifies CASSLETGTGHTQYF. Supplemented by reference TRBV11-3 and TRBJ2-5, the full variable domain reads EAGVVQSPRYKIIEKKQPVAFWCNPISGHNTLYWYLQNLGQGPELLIRYENEEAVDDSQLPKDRFSAERLKGVDSTLKIQPAELGDSAVYLCASSLETGTGHTQYFGPGTRLLVL.

By share, this clone ranks as medium-sized. The CDR3 here is CATSRGVRDNNQPQHF. The CDR3 nucleotides read TGTGCCACCAGCAGAGGAGTCCGGGACAACAATCAGCCCCAGCATTTT. J is TRBJ1-5 and V is TRBV15; weak D call: TRBD1 (6 bases). V was pared by 1 base and J by 3 bases, with 13 bases between. The germline V gene encodes CDR1 LNHNV and CDR2 YYDKDF (reference sequence). The CDR3 consists of 16 residues.

This rearrangement joins TRBV30 to TRBJ2-1; D is unresolved. The ends were cut back, 3 bases at V and 8 bases at J, with 14 bases in the middle. Germline V gene sequence: CDR1 GTSNPN, CDR2 SVGIG (reference sequence). This CDR3 is 13 amino acids long. In DNA form, the CDR3 reads TGTGCCTGGAGGTCTATCGCTGGGGATGAGCAGTTCTTC. It yields the protein CAWRSIAGDEQFF.

The CDR3: CASSSIGQAKIEAFF. The CDR3 DNA sequence: TGTGCCAGCAGTTCAATCGGACAGGCGAAGATTGAAGCTTTCTTT. This chain links TRBV6-8 with TRBJ1-1; 7 bases fit TRBD1. Trimming took 4 bases from V and 7 from J; bases not matched to a gene: 12. CDR3 length: 15 amino acids. Germline V gives CDR1 MNHGY, CDR2 SAAAGT.

This clone has a handful of counts. The chain is built from TRBV15 and TRBJ2-7; D gene ambiguous. The V end lost 1 base, the J end lost 2 bases, and 9 bases lay between the germline ends. The CDR3 runs 14 residues. CDR1 is LNHNV, CDR2 YYDKDF, per germline (reference sequence). The CDR3 here is CATSRVGRTYEQYF. The CDR3 bases are TGTGCCACCAGCAGAGTTGGCAGAACCTACGAGCAGTACTTC.

This rearrangement joins TRBV30 to TRBJ2-4; D gene uncertain. Germline V gene sequence: CDR1 GTSNPN, CDR2 SVGIG (reference sequence). This CDR3 comprises 13 residues. The V end was cut by 1 base, the J end by 6 bases, with 10 bases between. CDR3 sequence reads: CAWSGTLGNIQYF. The DNA for the CDR3 is TGTGCCTGGAGTGGAACCCTGGGAAACATTCAGTACTTC.